The rows below give T cell receptor beta chains drawn from one sample of a study of T-cell memory formation after mild COVID-19. One entry per CDR3 protein results from TCRdb running MiXCR on the 5' RACE reads. This sample yields 300,000 or so distinct CDR3 sequences, of which less than 20% are seen a single time; about a fifth belongs to the top ten. The sample was PBMCs or a T cell subset sorted from them (not recorded which). Source of these receptors: a young man who had mild COVID-19 (a few samples of this study predate the infection). Cell type and time point are not known. The CDR3 runs from the conserved cysteine through the conserved F or W. Each record gives: clone size, J gene, V gene, D gene, CDR3 DNA, CDR3 protein. The D gene is left open where the match is weak. A clone size is listed for some rows: how often the clone was seen (once, few, many), or a class if it is expanded.

few	TRBJ2-1	TRBV2	-	TGTGCCAGCAGCGCGATCCGGGAGCAGTTCTTC	CASSAIREQFF
-	TRBJ1-2	TRBV29-1	-	TGCAGCGTAGTCCCCGGGATCGGGTTAAGTGACTATGGCTACACCTTC	CSVVPGIGLSDYGYTF
few	TRBJ1-4	TRBV23-1	TRBD1	TGCGGCGACAGGGCAACTAATGAAAAACTGTTTTTT	CGDRATNEKLFF
many	TRBJ2-2	TRBV7-2	TRBD2	TGTGCCAGCAGCACTTCTGGGACTAGCGGAACCGGGGAGCTGTTTTTT	CASSTSGTSGTGELFF
few	TRBJ1-2	TRBV13	-	TGTGCCAGCAGCTTAGCGCCGGGGGCCCTGGGCTATGGCTACACCTTC	CASSLAPGALGYGYTF
-	TRBJ2-5	TRBV5-6	-	TGTGCCAGTCAGGGAGAGACCCAGTACTTC	CASQGETQYF
few	TRBJ2-3	TRBV6-5	TRBD1	TGTGCCAGTTGGGACAGGTCGACTAGCACAGATACGCAGTATTTT	CASWDRSTSTDTQYF
-	TRBJ2-1	TRBV3-1	TRBD2	TGTGCCAGCAGCCAAGATCTGTGGACTAGCGGACAGCAGTTCTTC	CASSQDLWTSGQQFF
-	TRBJ2-5	TRBV7-8	-	TGTGCCAGCAGCTCGATTAAGGGACATCTGGAGACCCAGTACTTC	CASSSIKGHLETQYF
few	TRBJ1-3	TRBV30	-	TGTGCCTGGATTGAGGACCCTTCGGGAAACACCATATATTTT	CAWIEDPSGNTIYF
-	TRBJ2-2	TRBV4-1	TRBD2	TGCGCCAGCAGACCAGGGAGGGCACGGAACACCGGGGAGCTGTTTTTT	CASRPGRARNTGELFF
-	TRBJ1-3	TRBV28	TRBD1	TGTGCCAGCAGGACAGGGGGGACCCTCTCTGGAAACACCATATATTTT	CASRTGGTLSGNTIYF
many	TRBJ2-7	TRBV20-1	-	TGCAGTGCTCCCGGGACTTCCTACGAGCAGTACTTC	CSAPGTSYEQYF
-	TRBJ2-5	TRBV12-3/TRBV12-4	-	TGTGCCAGCAGTTTAGGCGACGCGCAAGAGACCCAGTACTTC	CASSLGDAQETQYF
-	TRBJ2-7	TRBV9	TRBD2	TGTGCCAGCAGCGCCCTAGCGGGGTCGCAGCACGAGCAGTACTTC	CASSALAGSQHEQYF
-	TRBJ2-7	TRBV5-4	TRBD2	TGTGCCAGCAGCTTGTGGGCTAGCGGGGGTAACGAGCAGTACTTC	CASSLWASGGNEQYF
-	TRBJ1-1	TRBV12-3/TRBV12-4	-	TGTGCCAGCGCCCTGGAGGGGAACACTGAAGCTTTCTTT	CASALEGNTEAFF
-	TRBJ1-5	TRBV12-3/TRBV12-4	TRBD1	TGTGCCAGCAGTTTCTCAGGGGGTGGCAATCAGCCCCAGCATTTT	CASSFSGGGNQPQHF
-	TRBJ2-1	TRBV6-1	TRBD2	TGTGCCAGCGCCCGGACTAGCGGGGGGGAGCAGTTCTTC	CASARTSGGEQFF
-	TRBJ2-7	TRBV28	-	TGTGCCAGCAGTGTACCAGGGACCCTAACCTACGAGCAGTACTTC	CASSVPGTLTYEQYF
few	TRBJ1-1	TRBV7-9	-	TGTGCCAGCAGCTCGGCCCTTCTTGAAGCTTTCTTT	CASSSALLEAFF
-	TRBJ2-1	TRBV6-5	-	TGTGCCAGCAGTTACACCTCGACGATTGAGCAGTTCTTC	CASSYTSTIEQFF
many	TRBJ2-2	TRBV9	-	TGTGCCAGCAGCTCCGCCGGGGAGCTGTTTTTT	CASSSAGELFF
-	TRBJ1-2	TRBV12-3/TRBV12-4	-	TGTGCCAGCACCGCGACAGAGGGCTATGGCTACACCTTC	CASTATEGYGYTF
few	TRBJ2-1	TRBV29-1	-	TGCAGCGTTCCACTTCCCGGCGGACTCTCCTACAATGAGCAGTTCTTC	CSVPLPGGLSYNEQFF
few	TRBJ2-2	TRBV24-1	-	TGTGCCACCAGTGACCTAGGGAGACCGAACACCGGGGAGCTGTTTTTT	CATSDLGRPNTGELFF
-	TRBJ2-1	TRBV9	TRBD1	TGTGCCAGCAGCGGCCGGACAGGGATAACCTACAATGAGCAGTTCTTC	CASSGRTGITYNEQFF
-	TRBJ1-2	TRBV5-1	TRBD1	TGCGCCAGCAGCGGCCGACAGGGAAGCTATGGCTACACCTTC	CASSGRQGSYGYTF
few	TRBJ2-2	TRBV5-1	-	TGCGCCAGCAGCTTGGGGTTACAGATTGGCTCCGGGGAGCTGTTTTTT	CASSLGLQIGSGELFF
-	TRBJ1-5	TRBV6-2/TRBV6-3	TRBD1	TGTGCCAGCAGTTACTCGATGGGACAGGGGCAACGTTATAGCAATCAGCCCCAGCATTTT	CASSYSMGQGQRYSNQPQHF
few	TRBJ1-2	TRBV12-3/TRBV12-4	-	TGTGCCAGCAGTTTAACAGAAAACTATGGCTACACCTTC	CASSLTENYGYTF
few	TRBJ2-5	TRBV7-9	-	TGTGCCAGCAGCTTGGTCAGGAATGCTTGGGAGACCCAGTACTTC	CASSLVRNAWETQYF
-	TRBJ2-5	TRBV21-1	-	TGTGCCAGCAGTCCTAAGGAAGGAGGACAAGAGACCCAGTACTTC	CASSPKEGGQETQYF
-	TRBJ1-3	TRBV6-6	TRBD1	TGTGCCAGCAGTCCATCCCGGGGACAGGGGTATATGAGAATCGTTGGAAACACCATATATTTT	CASSPSRGQGYMRIVGNTIYF
-	TRBJ2-5	TRBV6-6	-	TGTGCCAGCAGTTTCCCGGGCGGGGGCAATTATGAGACCCAGTACTTC	CASSFPGGGNYETQYF
many	TRBJ2-3	TRBV4-3	TRBD2	TGCGCCAGCAGCCAAGGGGCTAGCGGGTTTAGCACAGATACGCAGTATTTT	CASSQGASGFSTDTQYF
few	TRBJ2-3	TRBV7-9	-	TGTGCCAGCAGCCCCGCATGGACCTTCTCTGGCACAGATACGCAGTATTTT	CASSPAWTFSGTDTQYF
many	TRBJ2-5	TRBV27	TRBD1	TGTGCCAGCAGTCTGACAGGGTTGGAGACCCAGTACTTC	CASSLTGLETQYF
-	TRBJ1-3	TRBV7-2	-	TGTGCCAGCAGCCCGGACGGAACCTCTGGAAACACCATATATTTT	CASSPDGTSGNTIYF
few	TRBJ2-2	TRBV5-1	-	TGCGCCAGCAGCCTGATGCCACAGGGTAACGGGGAGCTGTTTTTT	CASSLMPQGNGELFF
-	TRBJ1-1	TRBV20-1	-	TGCAGTGCTAGAGATTTAGAAAACACTGAAGCTTTCTTT	CSARDLENTEAFF
-	TRBJ1-1	TRBV29-1	TRBD1	TGCAGCGCCAGGGACAGTATGAACACTGAAGCTTTCTTT	CSARDSMNTEAFF
few	TRBJ1-6	TRBV7-2	-	TGTGCCAGCAATTACTACTCGGGGGCGAATAATTCACCCCTCCACTTT	CASNYYSGANNSPLHF
few	TRBJ2-5	TRBV7-2	-	TGTGCCAGCAGCATCCAGGACAGTCAAGAGACCCAGTACTTC	CASSIQDSQETQYF
few	TRBJ1-2	TRBV27	TRBD1	TGTGCCAGCAGATTGACAGGGGCCGGGGGCTACACCTTC	CASRLTGAGGYTF
few	TRBJ1-2	TRBV27	-	TGTGCCAGCAGTTTAACCCCGCGGTATGGCTACACCTTC	CASSLTPRYGYTF
many	TRBJ2-3	TRBV14	-	TGTGCCAGCAGCCCCGCAGGGAGCACAGATACGCAGTATTTT	CASSPAGSTDTQYF
few	TRBJ2-6	TRBV9	-	TGTGCCAGCAGCGTAGGACAGACCTCTGGGGCCAACGTCCTGACTTTC	CASSVGQTSGANVLTF
-	TRBJ1-1	TRBV29-1	TRBD1	TGCAGCGTTGGACAGGGGAATGAAGCTTTCTTT	CSVGQGNEAFF
-	TRBJ2-1	TRBV7-2	-	TGTGCCAGCAGAAAAGTGGGAGAAAATGAGCAGTTCTTC	CASRKVGENEQFF
few	TRBJ2-1	TRBV5-1	-	TGCGCCAGCAGCTTGGATCCGGGCAGCTCCTACAATGAGCAGTTCTTC	CASSLDPGSSYNEQFF
few	TRBJ2-3	TRBV6-6	TRBD2	TGTGCCAGCAGCCCCAGGCTAGCGGGGGGGTTTTTAGATACGCAGTATTTT	CASSPRLAGGFLDTQYF
-	TRBJ1-1	TRBV7-2	-	TGTGCCAGCAGCTTAGTCTCAGGGGAGGGTGAAGCTTTCTTT	CASSLVSGEGEAFF
few	TRBJ1-2	TRBV7-2	-	TGTGCCAGCAGCCGTGCTGCAGGGACCTCGGAAGGGGGTGGCTACACCTTC	CASSRAAGTSEGGGYTF
-	TRBJ2-3	TRBV6-5	-	TGTGCCAGCAGTTACTCAAGGGGGGGAAGCACAGATACGCAGTATTTT	CASSYSRGGSTDTQYF
-	TRBJ1-1	TRBV7-2	-	TGTGCCAGCAGCCCCCCCAGGGGCGCCGGCACTGAAGCTTTCTTT	CASSPPRGAGTEAFF
-	TRBJ1-2	TRBV24-1	-	TGTGCCACCAGTGATCCCTCGTACTATGGCTACACCTTC	CATSDPSYYGYTF